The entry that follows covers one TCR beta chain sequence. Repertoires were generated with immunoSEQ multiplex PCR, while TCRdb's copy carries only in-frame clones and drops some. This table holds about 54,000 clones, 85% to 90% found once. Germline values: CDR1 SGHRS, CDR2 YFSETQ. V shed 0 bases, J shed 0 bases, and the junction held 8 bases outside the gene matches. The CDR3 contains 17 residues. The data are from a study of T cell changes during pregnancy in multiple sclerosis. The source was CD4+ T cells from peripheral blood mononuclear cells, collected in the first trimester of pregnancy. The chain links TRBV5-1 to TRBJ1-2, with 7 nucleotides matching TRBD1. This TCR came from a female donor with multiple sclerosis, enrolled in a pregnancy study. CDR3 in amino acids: CASSLVPGGQTNYGYTF. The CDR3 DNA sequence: TGCGCCAGCAGCTTGGTCCCAGGGGGGCAGACTAACTATGGCTACACCTTC. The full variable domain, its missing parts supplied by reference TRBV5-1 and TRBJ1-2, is KAGVTQTPRYLIKTRGQQVTLSCSPISGHRSVSWYQQTPGQGLQFLFEYFSETQRNKGNFPGRFSGRQFSNSRSEMNVSTLELGDSALYLCASSLVPGGQTNYGYTFGSGTRLTVV.